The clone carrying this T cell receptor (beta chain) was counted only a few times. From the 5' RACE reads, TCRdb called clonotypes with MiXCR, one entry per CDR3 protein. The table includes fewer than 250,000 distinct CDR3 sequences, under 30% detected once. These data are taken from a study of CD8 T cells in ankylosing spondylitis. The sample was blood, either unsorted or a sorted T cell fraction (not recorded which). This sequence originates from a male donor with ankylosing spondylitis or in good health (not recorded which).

The CDR3 DNA follows: TGCAGCGTTGATCTCGGGGGCGGCGAGCAGTACTTC. Amino acids: CSVDLGGGEQYF. The gene calls are TRBV29-1 and TRBJ2-7; the D gene could be TRBD1 or TRBD2 (6 bases each). The V gene's germline CDR1 is SQVTM and CDR2 ANQGSEA. With 3 bases removed from V and 6 bases from J, the gap between germline ends came to 12 bases. The CDR3 extends over 12 amino acids.